These 25 T cell receptor beta chains came from one sample sequenced in a study of shared clonotypes between healthy human individuals (dated by TCRdb to about 2020). Libraries came from the immunoSEQ multiplex PCR assay. Imported from immuneACCESS, the table was reduced by TCRdb to in-frame sequences with V and J called. These copies leave out some clones; in studies compared against another copy, an unresolved V gene accounts for under half, and the cause of the remainder is not known. The sample includes about 2 million clones, with approximately 95% observed a single time. The ten largest account for 0.1% to 0.15% of the sample. Sequencing was carried out using naive CD4+ T cells sorted from blood. This sample's cell subset or site label indicates: CD45RA+ positively selected. The receptor source for this set is a man between 18 and 35 years old in good health.

This clone was counted between two and nine times. This rearrangement joins TRBV28 to TRBJ1-2; the D is unclear. The length of the CDR3 is 11 residues. Germline V gives CDR1 MDHEN, CDR2 SYDVKM. Between the trimmed V and J ends, which lost 6 bases and 8 bases, there was a span of 10 bases. The CDR3, as DNA: TGTGCCAGCAGCCCCGATGGGGGCTACACCTTC. Residues: CASSPDGGYTF.

The chain combines TRBV10-2 with TRBJ2-3; 7 nucleotides line up with TRBD2. From germline, CDR1 is WSHSY and CDR2 SAAADI. Trimming took 0 bases from V and 1 from J; bases not matched to a gene: 4. This CDR3 region has 16 residues. CDR3 sequence (DNA): TGCGCCAGCAGTGAGTCTGGGGGGGGTGGCACAGATACGCAGTATTTT. It translates to CASSESGGGGTDTQYF.

The chain links TRBV29-1 to TRBJ2-4, with TRBD2 identical over 8 bases. The V gene end was trimmed by 4 bases and the J gene end by 8 bases; junction bases not matched to a gene: 10. From germline, CDR1 is SQVTM and CDR2 ANQGSEA. There are 14 residues in the CDR3. The CDR3 DNA follows: TGCAGCGTTGGGGAGGCGGGAGGTACTGACATTCAGTACTTC. This translates into CSVGEAGGTDIQYF.

This chain joins TRBV7-9 and TRBJ2-4; unclear D gene. Germline V gene lookup returns CDR1 SEHNR and CDR2 FQNEAQ (reference sequence). V lost 2 bases and J lost 1, with 9 bases in between. The CDR3 is 15 residues long. The CDR3 region is CASSLRTGAKNIQYF. The CDR3 DNA sequence: TGTGCCAGCAGCTTAAGAACTGGGGCCAAAAACATTCAGTACTTC. The entire variable domain, with the rest obtained from reference TRBV7-9 and TRBJ2-4, is as follows: DTGVSQNPRHKITKRGQNVTFRCDPISEHNRLYWYRQTLGQGPEFLTYFQNEAQLEKSRLLSDRFSAERPKGSFSTLEIQRTEQGDSAMYLCASSLRTGAKNIQYFGAGTRLSVL.

This sequence joins TRBV28 and TRBJ2-7; no clear D gene. The V end lost 3 bases, the J end lost 2 bases, and 11 bases lay between the germline ends. Germline V lookup: CDR1 MDHEN, CDR2 SYDVKM. The CDR3 totals 14 residues. The CDR3 loop reads CASSFWAFTYEQYF. The CDR3 coding sequence is TGTGCCAGCAGTTTTTGGGCGTTTACCTACGAGCAGTACTTC.

This clone is a singleton in its sample. The chain recombines TRBV7-9 with TRBJ1-4, with D tentatively TRBD1 (6 bases). V shed 5 bases and J shed 4 bases, with 14 bases lying between them. CDR3 length: 15 amino acids. The germline CDR1 and CDR2 sequences are SEHNR and FQNEAQ (reference sequence). This CDR3 is CASSPPGGFNEKLFF. The CDR3 coding sequence is TGTGCCAGCAGCCCGCCCGGGGGCTTTAATGAAAAACTGTTTTTT.

The table lists this clone with a count of one. V is TRBV5-6 and J is TRBJ2-5; a weak D match, TRBD2 (5 bases). The V and J ends lost 2 bases and 4 bases respectively, with 12 bases between them. The CDR3 consists of 14 residues. Germline V gives CDR1 SGHDT, CDR2 YYEEEE. CDR3 residues: CASSFREPGETQYF. In DNA form, the CDR3 reads TGTGCCAGCAGCTTTAGGGAGCCAGGAGAGACCCAGTACTTC.

This clone was seen a few times. Different DNA sequences within this sample yield the same CDR3. The CDR3 protein is CASSLAGYGYTF. The CDR3 DNA sequence: TGCGCCAGCAGCTTGGCCGGCTATGGCTACACCTTC. V and J are TRBV5-1 and TRBJ1-2, with unresolved D. Trimming cost V 0 bases and J 4 bases, with 4 bases left between them. Germline CDR1 SGHRS, CDR2 YFSETQ. The CDR3 spans 12 residues. The complete variable domain, with remaining parts taken from reference TRBV5-1 and TRBJ1-2, reads KAGVTQTPRYLIKTRGQQVTLSCSPISGHRSVSWYQQTPGQGLQFLFEYFSETQRNKGNFPGRFSGRQFSNSRSEMNVSTLELGDSALYLCASSLAGYGYTFGSGTRLTVV.

The chain links TRBV5-6 to TRBJ1-1; D may be TRBD1 (5 bases). V lost 3 bases and J 5 bases, leaving 14 bases between the germline ends. Germline lookup yields CDR1 SGHDT and CDR2 YYEEEE. This CDR3 region has 14 residues. CDR3 in amino acids: CASSSAGGWTEAFF. The CDR3 region has the DNA TGTGCCAGCAGCTCGGCGGGGGGTTGGACTGAAGCTTTCTTT.

The J gene is TRBJ2-7, the V gene TRBV6-5; D is possibly TRBD1 (5 bases). The CDR3 totals 16 residues. The V and J ends lost 4 bases and 3 bases respectively, with 19 bases between them. Germline assignment: CDR1 MNHEY and CDR2 SVGAGI. DNA of the CDR3: TGTGCCAGCAGTTCCACCTTCCTGTTGACAGTCTACGAGCAGTACTTC. It specifies CASSSTFLLTVYEQYF.

As for this clone: The identical CDR3 is also encoded by other nucleotide sequences in the sample. This sequence joins TRBV30 and TRBJ2-7, with a tentative D call TRBD2 (7 bases). The CDR3 covers 14 residues. Trimming left V 0 bases short and J 2 bases short, with 11 bases between. The germline gives CDR1 GTSNPN, CDR2 SVGIG (reference sequence). CDR3 in amino acids: CAWSVGGVAYEQYF. The CDR3, as DNA: TGTGCCTGGAGTGTAGGGGGGGTTGCCTACGAGCAGTACTTC.

The chain has TRBV23-1 and TRBJ1-3; 12 nucleotides align to TRBD1. TRBV23-1 is flagged as an ORF with uncertain function. CDR3 length: 17 amino acids. Losses at the gene ends were 2 bases for V and 9 bases for J; bases not matched to a gene: 11. The CDR3 DNA reads TGCGCCAGCAGTCAAGGGACAGGGGGCCCTCCGCCGTCCACCATATATTTT. Translated, it gives CASSQGTGGPPPSTIYF.

Worth noting for this clone: The identical CDR3 is also encoded by other nucleotide sequences in the sample. V is TRBV7-9 and J is TRBJ2-3, with 13 bases matching TRBD2. J lost 1 base, V lost 6 bases, and 4 bases had no gene match. The CDR3 runs to 16 residues. The germline gives CDR1 SEHNR, CDR2 FQNEAQ (reference sequence). CDR3 amino acids: CASSSGLAGGTDTQYF. The CDR3 nucleotides read TGTGCCAGCAGTTCCGGACTAGCGGGGGGCACAGATACGCAGTATTTT.

The chain links TRBV25-1 to TRBJ2-3; TRBD2 matches 13 bases. V was clipped by 6 bases and J by 2 bases; unmatched bases: 5. CDR3 length: 16 amino acids. Germline CDR1 and CDR2: MGHDK and SYGVNS. CDR3 residues: CASRGTSGKNTDTQYF. The CDR3 region has the DNA TGTGCCAGCAGGGGGACTAGCGGGAAAAACACAGATACGCAGTATTTT.

CDR3 DNA: TGCGCCAGCAGCCAAGATGTAAGTCCAGCAAAGAAGGATGAGCAGTTCTTC. Amino acid sequence: CASSQDVSPAKKDEQFF. J is TRBJ2-1 and V is TRBV4-3; D call uncertain. V was pared by 0 bases and J by 8 bases, with 20 bases between. The germline V gene has CDR1 LGHNA and CDR2 YSLEER. The CDR3 covers 17 residues.

The chain combines TRBV10-2 with TRBJ2-7; D perhaps matches TRBD1 (6 bases). V gave up 6 bases and J gave up 6 bases, with 15 bases separating them. Per the germline V gene, CDR1 is WSHSY and CDR2 is SAAADI. The CDR3 is 13 residues long. The CDR3 DNA follows: TGCGCCAGCAGAGACAGGCCGACGGGCGAGCAGTACTTC. Translated, it gives CASRDRPTGEQYF.

The chain joins TRBV6-1 to TRBJ2-5; 9 bases match TRBD1. The length of the CDR3 is 16 residues. The germline V gene encodes CDR1 MNHNS and CDR2 SASEGT. The J segment lost 9 bases and the V segment lost 0 bases, leaving 11 bases of the junction unmatched. The CDR3: CASSEAWGQGMDAQYF. The CDR3 DNA sequence: TGTGCCAGCAGTGAAGCGTGGGGACAGGGTATGGATGCCCAGTACTTC.

The V and J genes are TRBV20-1 and TRBJ1-2, with D perhaps TRBD1 (6 bases). The CDR3 extends over 11 amino acids. Germline values: CDR1 DFQATT, CDR2 SNEGSKA (reference sequence). The V end was cut by 6 bases, the J end by 7 bases, with 12 bases between. CDR3 sequence (DNA): TGCAGTGCGTCACGGGGGGCTGGCTACACCTTC. It specifies CSASRGAGYTF.

This rearrangement joins TRBV28 to TRBJ2-4; a weak D match, TRBD2 (5 bases). The germline V gene encodes CDR1 MDHEN and CDR2 SYDVKM. Trimming cost V 4 bases and J 8 bases, with 15 bases left between them. CDR3 length equals 14 residues. In DNA form, the CDR3 reads TGTGCCAGCAGTTCCCTGAGAGGGATAGACATTCAGTACTTC. Protein: CASSSLRGIDIQYF.

This chain connects TRBV7-9 to TRBJ2-1; D possibly corresponds to TRBD2 (5 bases). The V gene lost 6 bases and the J gene lost 0 bases, with 15 bases spanning the gap. Germline lookup yields CDR1 SEHNR and CDR2 FQNEAQ (reference sequence). The CDR3 sequence is 16 residues long. CDR3 DNA sequence: TGTGCCAGCAGTTCCCAACGGGGATCCTCCTACAATGAGCAGTTCTTC. The encoded protein is CASSSQRGSSYNEQFF.

This chain links TRBV19 with TRBJ2-3; D might be TRBD2 (6 bases). The germline V gene encodes CDR1 LNHDA and CDR2 SQIVND (reference sequence). The germline V and J ends were trimmed by 2 bases and 4 bases, with 10 bases remaining between them. The CDR3 loop spans 14 amino acids. The CDR3 here is CASSIRGASDTQYF. Here the CDR3 DNA reads TGTGCCAGTAGTATACGCGGGGCCTCAGATACGCAGTATTTT. Complete variable domain (other parts from reference TRBV19 and TRBJ2-3): DGGITQSPKYLFRKEGQNVTLSCEQNLNHDAMYWYRQDPGQGLRLIYYSQIVNDFQKGDIAEGYSVSREKKESFPLTVTSAQKNPTAFYLCASSIRGASDTQYFGPGTRLTVL.

V usage is TRBV5-8 and J usage is TRBJ1-5; D is unresolved. V was clipped by 5 bases and J by 15 bases, with 18 bases between them. The germline CDR1 and CDR2 sequences are SGHTS and YDEGEE. The CDR3 runs 12 residues. The CDR3 spells CASRAKERSPHF. CDR3 DNA: TGTGCCAGCAGGGCTAAGGAGAGATCCCCGCATTTT. Full variable domain (remainder filled in from reference TRBV5-8 and TRBJ1-5): EAGVTQSPTHLIKTRGQQATLRCSPISGHTSVYWYQQALGLGLQFLLWYDEGEERNRGNFPPRFSGRQFPNYSSELNVNALELEDSALYLCASRAKERSPHFGDGTRLSIL.

This chain connects TRBV10-3 to TRBJ2-7; TRBD1 might be the D (5 bases). Trimming pared 6 bases from V and 4 bases from J, leaving 16 bases between. The CDR3 is 14 residues long. CDR1 and CDR2 from the germline V gene are ENHRY and SYGVKD. In DNA, the CDR3 is TGTGCCATCAGCCACTCCACAGGTCGGTACGAGCAGTACTTC. It is translated as CAISHSTGRYEQYF.

On this clone: At the DNA level, this CDR3 is encoded by other sequences in the same sample as well. The J gene is TRBJ2-2, the V gene TRBV2; TRBD1 or TRBD2 may be the D gene (5 bases each). Germline CDR1 SNHLY, CDR2 FYNNEI. This CDR3 comprises 13 residues. Trimming took off 4 bases at V and 6 bases at J, with 9 bases between the two ends. Here the CDR3 reads CASSGQGAGELFF. Written as DNA, the CDR3 is TGTGCCAGCAGTGGCCAGGGAGCCGGGGAGCTGTTTTTT.

Remarks on this clone: Other nucleotide sequences in the sample specify the same CDR3. This CDR3 reads CAWSLRSTDTQYF. CDR3 DNA sequence: TGTGCCTGGAGTCTGAGGAGCACAGATACGCAGTATTTT. This chain uses TRBV30 with TRBJ2-3; D gene ambiguous. CDR1 GTSNPN and CDR2 SVGIG come from the germline V gene (reference sequence). Trimming pared 2 bases from V and 0 bases from J, leaving 6 bases between. CDR3 length equals 13 residues.